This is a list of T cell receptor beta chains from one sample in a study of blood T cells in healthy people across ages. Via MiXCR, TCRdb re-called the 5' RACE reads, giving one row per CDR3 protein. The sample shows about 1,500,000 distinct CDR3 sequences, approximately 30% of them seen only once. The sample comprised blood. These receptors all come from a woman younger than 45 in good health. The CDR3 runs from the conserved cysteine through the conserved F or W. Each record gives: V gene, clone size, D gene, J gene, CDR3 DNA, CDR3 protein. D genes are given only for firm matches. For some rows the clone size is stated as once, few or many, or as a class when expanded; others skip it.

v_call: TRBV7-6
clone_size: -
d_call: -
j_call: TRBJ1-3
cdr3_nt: TGTGCCAGCAGCTTAGGAACCAACTCTGGAAACACCATATATTTT
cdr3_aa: CASSLGTNSGNTIYF

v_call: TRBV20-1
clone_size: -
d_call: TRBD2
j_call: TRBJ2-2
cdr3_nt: TGCAGTGCTAGTTTGCTAGCGGGATTGACCGGGGAGCTGTTTTTT
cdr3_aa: CSASLLAGLTGELFF

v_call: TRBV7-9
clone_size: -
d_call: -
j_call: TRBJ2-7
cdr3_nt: TGTGCCAGCAGCCCCAGGGGTTGGACCTACGAGCAGTACTTC
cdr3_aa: CASSPRGWTYEQYF

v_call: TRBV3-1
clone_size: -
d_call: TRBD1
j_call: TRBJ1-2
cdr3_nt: TGTGCCAGCAGCCATAGCGACAGGGGGCCTGGCTACACCTTC
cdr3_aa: CASSHSDRGPGYTF

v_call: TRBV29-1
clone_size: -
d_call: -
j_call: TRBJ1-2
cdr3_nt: TGCAGCGTTGAAGATCGTAGGGGCTACACCTTC
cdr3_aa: CSVEDRRGYTF

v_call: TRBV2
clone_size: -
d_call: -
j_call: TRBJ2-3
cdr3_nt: TGTGCCAGCAGCCGAACAGGGTCATCCTACACAGACACGCAGTATTTT
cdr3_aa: CASSRTGSSYTDTQYF

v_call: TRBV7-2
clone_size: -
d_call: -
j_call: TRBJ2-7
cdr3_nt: TGTGCCAGCAGCCCCGTCGGGCGGAGCTCCTACGAGCAGTACTTC
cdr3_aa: CASSPVGRSSYEQYF

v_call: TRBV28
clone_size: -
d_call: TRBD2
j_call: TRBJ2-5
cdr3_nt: TGTGCCAGCAGTTTTTATGCGGGGGGTTACTCGGAGACCCAGTACTTC
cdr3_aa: CASSFYAGGYSETQYF

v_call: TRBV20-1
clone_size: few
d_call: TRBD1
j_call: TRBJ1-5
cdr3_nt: TGCAGTGCTCGAACGACAGGGTGGAATCAGCCCCAGCATTTT
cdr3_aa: CSARTTGWNQPQHF

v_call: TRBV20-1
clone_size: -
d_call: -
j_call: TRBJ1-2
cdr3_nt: TGCAGTGCTAGGGTACAGAGGGAGGGTGGTGGCTACACCTTC
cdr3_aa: CSARVQREGGGYTF

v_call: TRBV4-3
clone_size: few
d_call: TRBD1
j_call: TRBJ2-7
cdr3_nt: TGCGCCAGCAGCCAAGATAGGAACAGGGGCTACGAGCAGTACTTC
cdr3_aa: CASSQDRNRGYEQYF

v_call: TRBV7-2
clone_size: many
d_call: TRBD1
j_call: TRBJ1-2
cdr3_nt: TGTGCCAGCAGTTCGCGGACAGGGGGCAACTATGGCTACACCTTC
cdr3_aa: CASSSRTGGNYGYTF

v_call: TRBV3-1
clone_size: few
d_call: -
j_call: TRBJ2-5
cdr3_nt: TGTGCCAGCATCAACAGGTACCAAGAGACCCAGTACTTC
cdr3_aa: CASINRYQETQYF

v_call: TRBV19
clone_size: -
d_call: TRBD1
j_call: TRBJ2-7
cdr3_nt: TGTGCCAGTAGGCGCCGACCAGTTGGGACAGGGGTCATCTACGAGCAGTACTTC
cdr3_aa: CASRRRPVGTGVIYEQYF

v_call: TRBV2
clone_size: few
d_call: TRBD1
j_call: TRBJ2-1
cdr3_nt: TGTGCCAGCAGTGTGCGGGACAGGCGGTTCTTC
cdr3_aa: CASSVRDRRFF

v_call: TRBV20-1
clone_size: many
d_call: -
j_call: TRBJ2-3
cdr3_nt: TGCAGTGCTAGACGGGGTGGGTTGACAGATACGCAGTATTTT
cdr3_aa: CSARRGGLTDTQYF

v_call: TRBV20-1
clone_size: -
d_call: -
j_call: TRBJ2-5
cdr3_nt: TGCAGTGCTAGAGATCAGCAGCGAGAGACCCAGTACTTC
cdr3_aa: CSARDQQRETQYF

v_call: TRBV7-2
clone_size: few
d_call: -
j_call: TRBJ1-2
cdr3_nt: TGTGCCAGCACTCTGGAGGGTAGGGGCTACACCTTC
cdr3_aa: CASTLEGRGYTF

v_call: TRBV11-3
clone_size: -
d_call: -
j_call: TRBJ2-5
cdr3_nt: TGTGCCAGCAGCTTGAAGGACTATCAGGAGACCCAGTACTTC
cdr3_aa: CASSLKDYQETQYF

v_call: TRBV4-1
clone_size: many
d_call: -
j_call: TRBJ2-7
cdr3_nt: TGCGCCAGCAGCCTCTCCTCCGGGACGGACACCTACGAGCAGTACTTC
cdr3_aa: CASSLSSGTDTYEQYF

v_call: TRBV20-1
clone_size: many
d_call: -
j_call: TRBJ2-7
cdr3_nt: TGCAGTGCTAGAGTGTTGTGGATGGACGAGCAGTACTTC
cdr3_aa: CSARVLWMDEQYF

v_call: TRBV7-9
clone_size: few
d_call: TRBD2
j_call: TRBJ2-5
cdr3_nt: TGTGCCAGCAGCCCCGTAGCGGGGGGTTCGGAGACCCAGTACTTC
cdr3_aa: CASSPVAGGSETQYF

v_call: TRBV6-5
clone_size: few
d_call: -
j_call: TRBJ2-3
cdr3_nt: TGTGCCAGCAGCAAACTCGCGGGATACACAGATACGCAGTATTTT
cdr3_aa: CASSKLAGYTDTQYF

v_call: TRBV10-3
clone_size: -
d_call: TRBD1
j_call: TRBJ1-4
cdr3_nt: TGTGCCATCAGACCGGGACAGGGAAGTATTGAAAAACTGTTTTTT
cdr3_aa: CAIRPGQGSIEKLFF

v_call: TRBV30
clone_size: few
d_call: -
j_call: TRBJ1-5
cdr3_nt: TGTGCCTGGAGTACGGACACCTCTCAGCCCCAGCATTTT
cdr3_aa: CAWSTDTSQPQHF

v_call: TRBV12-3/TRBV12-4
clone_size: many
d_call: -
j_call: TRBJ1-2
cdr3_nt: TGTGCCAGCAGTTCAATGGGCAGGGCGATGGGAGGCTACACCTTC
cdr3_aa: CASSSMGRAMGGYTF

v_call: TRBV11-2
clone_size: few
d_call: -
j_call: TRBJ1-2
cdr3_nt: TGTGCCAGCGGACTGAGCTATGGCTACACCTTC
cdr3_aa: CASGLSYGYTF

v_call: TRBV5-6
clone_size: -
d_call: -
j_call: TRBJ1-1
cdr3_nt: TGTGCCAGCAGCTCCACAGGGTACGAGGGCACTGAAGCTTTCTTT
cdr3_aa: CASSSTGYEGTEAFF

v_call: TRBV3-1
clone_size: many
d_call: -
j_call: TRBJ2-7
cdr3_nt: TGTGCCAGCAGCCGAACAGGGTTAGCGTCCTACGAGCAGTACTTC
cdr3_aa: CASSRTGLASYEQYF

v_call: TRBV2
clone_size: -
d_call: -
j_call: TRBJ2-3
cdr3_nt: TGTGCCAGCAGTGGCCAACTACTCACAGATACGCAGTATTTT
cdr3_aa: CASSGQLLTDTQYF

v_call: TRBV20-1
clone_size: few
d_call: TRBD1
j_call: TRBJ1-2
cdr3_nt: TGCAGTGCTGGATTTAGGAGGACAGGGAGGGAACCTAACTATGGCTACACCTTC
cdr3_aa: CSAGFRRTGREPNYGYTF

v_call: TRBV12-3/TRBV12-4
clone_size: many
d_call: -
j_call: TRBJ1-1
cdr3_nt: TGTGCCAGCAGTTCCGACCCGGGGATGAGGGCTTTCTTT
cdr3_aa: CASSSDPGMRAFF

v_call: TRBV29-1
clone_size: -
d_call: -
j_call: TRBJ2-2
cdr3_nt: TGCTCCCCTAAGGGCGCCCTCACCGGGGAGCTGTTTTTT
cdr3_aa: CSPKGALTGELFF

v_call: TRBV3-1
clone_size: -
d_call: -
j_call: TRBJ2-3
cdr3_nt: TGTGCCAGCAGCCAAGATCACGGCCGGGATACGCAGTATTTT
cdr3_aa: CASSQDHGRDTQYF

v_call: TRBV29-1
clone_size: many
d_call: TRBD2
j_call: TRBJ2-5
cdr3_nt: TGCAGCGATCTAGCGGGGGTACGGTGGGAGACCCAGTACTTC
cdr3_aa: CSDLAGVRWETQYF

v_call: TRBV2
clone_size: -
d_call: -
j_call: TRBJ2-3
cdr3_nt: TGTGCCAGTACAGGGAGCGGGTCAGCAGATACGCAGTATTTT
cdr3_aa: CASTGSGSADTQYF

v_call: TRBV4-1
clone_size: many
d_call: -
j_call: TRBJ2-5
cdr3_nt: TGCGCCAGCAGCCTGGGGGAACCGAACACGGAGACCCAGTACTTC
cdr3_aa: CASSLGEPNTETQYF

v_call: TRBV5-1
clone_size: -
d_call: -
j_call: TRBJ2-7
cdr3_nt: TGCGCCAGCAAGAGCCCAGCAGGGTACGAGCAGTACTTC
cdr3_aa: CASKSPAGYEQYF

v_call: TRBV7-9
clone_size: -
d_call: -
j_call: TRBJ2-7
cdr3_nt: TGTGCCAGCAGCCCTCACCCGGGGTGGGGTTACGAGCAGTACTTC
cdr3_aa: CASSPHPGWGYEQYF

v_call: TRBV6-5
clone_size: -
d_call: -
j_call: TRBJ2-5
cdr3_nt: TGTGCCAGCAGTTACTCAAGTCCGCTAACGCCTAGTAGTTTTAGCCAAGAGACCCAGTACTTC
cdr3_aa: CASSYSSPLTPSSFSQETQYF

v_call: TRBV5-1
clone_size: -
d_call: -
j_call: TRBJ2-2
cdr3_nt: TGCGCCAGCAGTTCCTTAACGGTGGACACCGGGGAGCTGTTTTTT
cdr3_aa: CASSSLTVDTGELFF

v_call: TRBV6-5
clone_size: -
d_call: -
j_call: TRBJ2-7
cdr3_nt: TGTGCCGGCAGTTATCGATCAGGGTACGAGCAGTACTTC
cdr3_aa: CAGSYRSGYEQYF

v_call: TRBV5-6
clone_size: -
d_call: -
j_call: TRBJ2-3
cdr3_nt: TGTGCCAGCAGCTGGGGACAGCCGGGGGTCACAGATACGCAGTATTTT
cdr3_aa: CASSWGQPGVTDTQYF

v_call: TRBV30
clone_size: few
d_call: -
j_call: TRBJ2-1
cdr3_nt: TGTGCCTGGAGTTCGACAGAAGAGCAGTTCTTC
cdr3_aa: CAWSSTEEQFF

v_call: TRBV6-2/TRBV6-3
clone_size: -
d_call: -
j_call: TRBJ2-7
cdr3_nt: TGTGCCAGCAGTCCGGCCGTAGTAGGCCACCACGAGCAGTACTTC
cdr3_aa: CASSPAVVGHHEQYF

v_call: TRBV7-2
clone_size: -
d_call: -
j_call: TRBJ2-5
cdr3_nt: TGTGCCAGCAGGCCCACCGGGACAACTACTCAAGAGACCCAGTACTTC
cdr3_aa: CASRPTGTTTQETQYF

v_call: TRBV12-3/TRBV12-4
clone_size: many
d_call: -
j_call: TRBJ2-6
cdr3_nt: TGTGCCAATCGTATCTCTGGGGCCAACGTCCTGACTTTC
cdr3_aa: CANRISGANVLTF

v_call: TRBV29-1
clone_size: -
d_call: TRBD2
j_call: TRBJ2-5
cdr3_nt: TGCAGCGTTGAACCCCTAGCGGGAGGGAAAGAGACCCAGTACTTC
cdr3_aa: CSVEPLAGGKETQYF

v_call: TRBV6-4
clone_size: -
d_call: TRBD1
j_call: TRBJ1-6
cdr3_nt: TGTGCCAGCAGTGAAGACAGGGACTTTTTAATGGTTGACTATAATTCACCCCTCCACTTT
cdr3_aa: CASSEDRDFLMVDYNSPLHF

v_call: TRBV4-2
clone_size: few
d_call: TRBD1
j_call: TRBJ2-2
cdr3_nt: TGTGCCAGCAGCCGGTCGGGGACAGGGTCCGGGGAGCTGTTTTTT
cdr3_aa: CASSRSGTGSGELFF

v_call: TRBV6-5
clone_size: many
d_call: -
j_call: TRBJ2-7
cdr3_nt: TGTGCCAGCAGTTACAAGGGCTCCTACGAGCAGTACTTC
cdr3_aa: CASSYKGSYEQYF